A selection of T cell receptor beta chains follows, all from one sample in a study of beta chain features in type 1 diabetes. Libraries were prepared by immunoSEQ multiplex PCR; TCRdb keeps only in-frame clonotypes and omits some of them. The table includes roughly 230,000 clones, 11% detected once. Input material: naive CD4+ T cells from blood. The receptors originated from a man aged 25-45 years with type 1 diabetes. CDR3s include the opening cysteine and the closing phenylalanine or tryptophan. The order of the fields is D gene, clone size, V gene, J gene, CDR3 protein, CDR3 DNA. The D gene is left open where the match is weak. Only part of the rows carry a size: once, few, many, or a class if the clone is expanded.

-	few	TRBV5-1	TRBJ1-1	CASSLRAAGGTEAFF	TGCGCCAGCAGCTTGAGGGCAGCGGGGGGCACTGAAGCTTTCTTT
TRBD1	few	TRBV5-1	TRBJ2-7	CASSPRTGSYEQYF	TGCGCCAGCAGCCCAAGGACAGGCTCCTACGAGCAGTACTTC
TRBD2	-	TRBV29-1	TRBJ2-3	CSVVAGGADTQYF	TGCAGCGTTGTAGCGGGGGGGGCAGATACGCAGTATTTT
-	-	TRBV5-1	TRBJ2-1	CASSLVAPNEQFF	TGCGCCAGCAGCTTGGTGGCCCCCAATGAGCAGTTCTTC
-	-	TRBV28	TRBJ2-3	CASSRDSGEASTDTQYF	TGTGCCAGCAGCCGGGACAGTGGGGAGGCTAGCACAGATACGCAGTATTTT
TRBD2	few	TRBV2	TRBJ2-3	CASSPLQRGGPDTQYF	TGTGCCAGCAGTCCACTCCAGCGGGGGGGCCCGGATACGCAGTATTTT
-	many	TRBV29-1	TRBJ2-5	CSPTGTGEETQYF	TGCAGCCCTACCGGGACGGGAGAAGAGACCCAGTACTTC
-	few	TRBV18	TRBJ2-3	CASSPLGRTDTQYF	TGTGCCAGCTCACCACTGGGGAGGACAGATACGCAGTATTTT
-	-	TRBV27	TRBJ2-6	CASSLVPAGANVLTF	TGTGCCAGCAGTTTGGTGCCAGCTGGGGCCAACGTCCTGACTTTC
TRBD1	-	TRBV4-2	TRBJ2-1	CASSQVGQGDYNEQFF	TGTGCCAGCAGCCAAGTTGGCCAGGGGGACTACAATGAGCAGTTCTTC
TRBD1	few	TRBV4-1	TRBJ2-5	CASSHTGGVETQYF	TGCGCCAGCAGCCACACAGGGGGCGTGGAGACCCAGTACTTC
-	few	TRBV25-1	TRBJ1-6	CASSAGLFNSPLHF	TGTGCCAGCAGTGCGGGACTCTTTAATTCACCCCTCCACTTT
-	few	TRBV29-1	TRBJ2-1	CSVEGHSPSRDEQFF	TGCAGCGTTGAAGGTCACAGTCCTAGCCGCGATGAGCAGTTCTTC
-	-	TRBV30	TRBJ1-4	CAWNLSGDDEKLFF	TGTGCCTGGAACTTGTCGGGGGATGACGAAAAACTGTTTTTT
-	few	TRBV11-2	TRBJ1-1	CASSLGVRTEAFF	TGTGCCAGCAGCTTAGGAGTCCGCACTGAAGCTTTCTTT
-	-	TRBV6-5	TRBJ2-6	CASRLASGANVLTF	TGTGCCAGCAGGCTAGCATCTGGGGCCAACGTCCTGACTTTC
TRBD1	-	TRBV7-8	TRBJ1-1	CASSLVDRGNTEAFF	TGTGCCAGCAGCTTAGTGGACAGGGGGAACACTGAAGCTTTCTTT
TRBD2	few	TRBV6-1	TRBJ2-3	CASRVSGGADTQYF	TGTGCCAGCAGAGTTAGCGGGGGTGCAGATACGCAGTATTTT
-	-	TRBV13	TRBJ2-7	CASSLRLATYEQYF	TGTGCCAGCAGCCTACGACTGGCAACCTACGAGCAGTACTTC
TRBD1	few	TRBV7-9	TRBJ2-7	CASSSRTGPYEQYF	TGTGCCAGCAGCTCTCGGACAGGCCCCTACGAGCAGTACTTC
-	few	TRBV19	TRBJ2-7	CASSILAGGYEQYF	TGTGCCAGTAGTATCTTGGCAGGAGGATACGAGCAGTACTTC
TRBD1	-	TRBV2	TRBJ1-2	CASSQLTGYYGYTF	TGTGCCAGCAGTCAACTGACAGGGTACTATGGCTACACCTTC
-	-	TRBV23-1	TRBJ2-4	CASSRRASAKNIQYF	TGCGCCAGCAGTAGGAGGGCTTCAGCCAAAAACATTCAGTACTTC
-	few	TRBV11-2	TRBJ1-1	CASSFMQENTEAFF	TGTGCCAGCAGCTTCATGCAGGAGAACACTGAAGCTTTCTTT
-	-	TRBV9	TRBJ1-1	CASSVAPSGGGTEAFF	TGTGCCAGCAGCGTAGCCCCCTCAGGAGGTGGCACTGAAGCTTTCTTT
TRBD1	few	TRBV2	TRBJ1-2	CASSDTGDGYTF	TGTGCCAGCAGTGATACAGGGGACGGCTACACCTTC
-	few	TRBV6-1	TRBJ2-5	CASSEGRGLKTQYF	TGTGCCAGCAGTGAAGGTAGAGGGCTGAAGACCCAGTACTTC
TRBD2	-	TRBV5-4	TRBJ2-4	CASRRGVASPGKNIQYF	TGTGCCAGCAGACGGGGGGTGGCCTCCCCGGGCAAAAACATTCAGTACTTC
TRBD1	few	TRBV6-5	TRBJ2-2	CATFPGQATGELFF	TGTGCGACGTTCCCCGGACAGGCCACCGGGGAGCTGTTTTTT
-	-	TRBV29-1	TRBJ1-3	CSVGLTVGSGNTIYF	TGCAGCGTGGGGCTGACGGTAGGCTCTGGAAACACCATATATTTT
-	few	TRBV18	TRBJ2-7	CASSPGASSYEQYF	TGTGCCAGCTCACCGGGGGCTTCCTCCTACGAGCAGTACTTC
-	few	TRBV2	TRBJ2-7	CASRVTGSYEQYF	TGTGCCAGCAGGGTAACGGGCTCCTACGAGCAGTACTTC
-	few	TRBV2	TRBJ2-7	CASTSQAGAAYEQYF	TGTGCCAGCACGTCCCAGGCGGGGGCGGCCTACGAGCAGTACTTC
TRBD1	few	TRBV10-3	TRBJ2-1	CAISATGDREQFF	TGTGCCATCAGCGCGACAGGGGACAGGGAGCAGTTCTTC
-	-	TRBV2	TRBJ2-5	CASRQGRETQYF	TGTGCCAGCAGACAGGGTCGAGAGACCCAGTACTTC
-	-	TRBV5-1	TRBJ2-3	CASSSRKGSDTDTQYF	TGCGCCAGCAGCTCGAGGAAGGGGTCGGACACAGATACGCAGTATTTT
TRBD1	-	TRBV28	TRBJ1-2	CASSSGTGDYGYTF	TGTGCCAGCAGCTCCGGGACAGGGGACTATGGCTACACCTTC
TRBD1	-	TRBV5-1	TRBJ1-2	CASSWDSDYGYTF	TGCGCCAGCAGCTGGGACAGTGACTATGGCTACACCTTC
-	-	TRBV5-1	TRBJ2-3	CASSRGYLGDTQYF	TGCGCCAGCAGCCGCGGGTACCTCGGGGATACGCAGTATTTT
-	few	TRBV5-1	TRBJ2-5	CASSLEAGQETQYF	TGCGCCAGCAGCTTGGAGGCAGGGCAAGAGACCCAGTACTTC
-	few	TRBV4-3	TRBJ2-2	CASSQGGPGALNTGELFF	TGCGCCAGCAGCCAAGGGGGGCCCGGGGCTTTGAACACCGGGGAGCTGTTTTTT
-	few	TRBV2	TRBJ2-5	CASSVPGGQETQYF	TGTGCCAGCAGTGTGCCGGGTGGCCAAGAGACCCAGTACTTC
-	-	TRBV6-5	TRBJ1-1	CASSAMDRDEAFF	TGTGCCAGCAGTGCCATGGACAGAGATGAAGCTTTCTTT
TRBD2	few	TRBV11-1	TRBJ2-3	CASMTSGGTDTQYF	TGTGCCAGCATGACTAGCGGGGGCACAGATACGCAGTATTTT
-	few	TRBV9	TRBJ1-2	CASSVGPDSVYYGYTF	TGTGCCAGCAGCGTAGGCCCGGACAGCGTTTACTATGGCTACACCTTC
TRBD1	-	TRBV9	TRBJ2-3	CASSAGQDRDTQYF	TGTGCCAGCAGCGCTGGACAGGACCGGGATACGCAGTATTTT
-	few	TRBV7-9	TRBJ1-6	CASSFGESPLHF	TGTGCCAGCAGCTTTGGGGAGTCACCCCTCCACTTT
-	-	TRBV5-1	TRBJ2-1	CASSLTSREQFF	TGCGCCAGCAGCTTGACTAGCCGTGAGCAGTTCTTC
TRBD1	-	TRBV4-3	TRBJ1-2	CASSQGPSFRDRDLGYGYTF	TGCGCCAGCAGCCAAGGCCCCTCTTTCCGGGACAGGGATCTGGGCTATGGCTACACCTTC